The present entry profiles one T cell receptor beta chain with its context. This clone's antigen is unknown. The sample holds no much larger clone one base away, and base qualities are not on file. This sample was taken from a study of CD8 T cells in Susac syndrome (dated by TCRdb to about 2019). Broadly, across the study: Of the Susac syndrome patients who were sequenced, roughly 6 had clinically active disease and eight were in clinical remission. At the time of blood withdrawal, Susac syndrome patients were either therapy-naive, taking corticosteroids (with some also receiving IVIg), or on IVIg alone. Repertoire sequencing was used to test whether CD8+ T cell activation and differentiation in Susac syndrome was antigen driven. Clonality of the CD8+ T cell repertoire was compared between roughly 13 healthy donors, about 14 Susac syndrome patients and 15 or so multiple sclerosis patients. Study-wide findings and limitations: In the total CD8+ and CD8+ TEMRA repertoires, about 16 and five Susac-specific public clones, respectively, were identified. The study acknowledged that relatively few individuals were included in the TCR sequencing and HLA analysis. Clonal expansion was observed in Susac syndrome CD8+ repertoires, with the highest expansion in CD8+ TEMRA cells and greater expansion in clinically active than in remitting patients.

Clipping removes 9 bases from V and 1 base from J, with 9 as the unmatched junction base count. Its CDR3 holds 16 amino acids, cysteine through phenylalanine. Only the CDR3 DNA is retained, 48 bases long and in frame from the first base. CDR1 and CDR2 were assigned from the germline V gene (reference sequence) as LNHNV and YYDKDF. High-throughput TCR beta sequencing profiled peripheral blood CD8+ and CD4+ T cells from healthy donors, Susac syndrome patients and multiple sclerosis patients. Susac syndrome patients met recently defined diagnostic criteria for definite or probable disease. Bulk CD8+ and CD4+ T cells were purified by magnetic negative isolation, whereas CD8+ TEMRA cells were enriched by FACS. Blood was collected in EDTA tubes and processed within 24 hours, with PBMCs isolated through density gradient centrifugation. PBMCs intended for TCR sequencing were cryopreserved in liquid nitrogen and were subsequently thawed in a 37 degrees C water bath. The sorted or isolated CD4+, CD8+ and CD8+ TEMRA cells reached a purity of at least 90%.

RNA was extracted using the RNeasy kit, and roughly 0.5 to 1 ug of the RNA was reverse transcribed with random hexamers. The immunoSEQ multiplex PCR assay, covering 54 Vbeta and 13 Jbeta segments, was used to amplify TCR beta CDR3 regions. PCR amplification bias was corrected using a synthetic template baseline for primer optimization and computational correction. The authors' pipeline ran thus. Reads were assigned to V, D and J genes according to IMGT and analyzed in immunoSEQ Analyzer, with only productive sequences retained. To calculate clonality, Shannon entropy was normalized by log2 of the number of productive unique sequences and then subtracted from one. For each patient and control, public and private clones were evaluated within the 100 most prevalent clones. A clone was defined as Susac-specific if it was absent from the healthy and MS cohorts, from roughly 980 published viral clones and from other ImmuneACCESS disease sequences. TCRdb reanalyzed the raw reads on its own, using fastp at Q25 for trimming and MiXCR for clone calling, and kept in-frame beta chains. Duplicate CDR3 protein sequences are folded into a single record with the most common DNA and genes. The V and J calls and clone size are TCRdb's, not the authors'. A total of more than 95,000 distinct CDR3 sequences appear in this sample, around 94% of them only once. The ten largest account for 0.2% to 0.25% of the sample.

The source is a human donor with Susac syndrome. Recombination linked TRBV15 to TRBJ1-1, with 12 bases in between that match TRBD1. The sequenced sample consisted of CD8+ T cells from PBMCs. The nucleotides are TGTGCCACGTCAGACGGGACAGGGGGCCGGAACACTGAAGCTTTCTTT. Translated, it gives CATSDGTGGRNTEAFF.